This TCR beta chain was sequenced during a study of T-cell reconstitution after alpha-beta-depleted transplantation in children. Findings and limits, study-wide: At the one-year point after transplant, T-cell counts and TCRbeta diversity were found to come mostly from T cells that had been newly produced.

In this sample, this clonotype turned up many times. What it binds is not known. Germline lookup yields CDR1 SEHNR and CDR2 FQNEAQ (reference sequence). After removal of 4 bases from V and 2 bases from J, the junction contained 2 bases not matched to a gene. The CDR3 covers 14 residues. Unique molecular identifiers were incorporated when the TCRbeta library was constructed. Via MiXCR, TCRdb re-called the PCR reads, giving one row per CDR3 protein. Among some 600,000 distinct CDR3 sequences, roughly 13% were seen once, and the ten largest hold about 2%. The origin of this receptor is a male patient younger than 18 who had a stem cell transplant for acute myeloid leukemia, so the T cells may come from the graft donor. This material consisted of PBMCs, mostly from graft donor cells, taken 360 days after TCRalphabeta/CD19-depleted stem cell transplant. V usage is TRBV7-9 and J usage is TRBJ2-1, with 7 bases matching TRBD2. DNA of the CDR3: TGTGCCAGCAGCTCTACTAGCGCCTACAATGAGCAGTTCTTC. It encodes CASSSTSAYNEQFF. Looking up the rest from reference TRBV7-9 and TRBJ2-1 gives the full variable domain: DTGVSQNPRHKITKRGQNVTFRCDPISEHNRLYWYRQTLGQGPEFLTYFQNEAQLEKSRLLSDRFSAERPKGSFSTLEIQRTEQGDSAMYLCASSSTSAYNEQFFGPGTRLTVL.